This TCR beta chain stems from a study of cytomegalovirus exposure and HLA in healthy donors. Study-wide results and caveats: Prior analysis indicated that the majority of TCR beta V segments exhibited productivity approximately 90% or approximately 30% of the time. In a later analysis, TCR beta V- and J-gene trimming was associated with a missense DCLRE1C variant.

Germline V CDR1 and CDR2: MNHNS, SASEGT. Trimming pared 8 bases from V and 0 bases from J, leaving 8 bases between. The CDR3 runs 13 residues. PCR primers comprised 60 Vbeta and 13 Jbeta primers. Some clones are missing from TCRdb's copy, which holds only in-frame ones; the method was immunoSEQ multiplex PCR. This sample's clone table lists 70,000 to 80,000 clones. Notes on this clone: Its matching antigen is unknown.

This TCR was recovered from a man aged 40-55 years in good health and CMV-seronegative. This chain uses TRBV6-1 with TRBJ1-3; D uncertain. What was sequenced was PBMCs. The CDR3: CASGGNSGNTIYF. The CDR3, as DNA: TGTGCCAGCGGCGGAAACTCTGGAAACACCATATATTTT.